Each of the 8 T cell receptor beta chains below was sequenced from the same sample in a study of shared clonotypes between healthy human individuals. Generated by immunoSEQ multiplex PCR, the TCRdb table keeps only in-frame clones and is missing some. The repertoire has just over 2,000,000 clones, roughly 94% of them found once; the top ten carry 1% to 1.3%. Naive-designated CD8 cells lacked CD45RO, were positively enriched for CCR7, and omitted terminally differentiated effector memory CD45RA+ cells. The material sequenced was naive CD8+ T cells sorted from blood. Source of these receptors: a man aged 18 to 29 in good health.

The chain's CDR3 is CASSGETGFRTDTQYF. The CDR3 nucleotides read TGCGCCAGCAGTGGGGAGACAGGGTTCCGCACAGATACGCAGTATTTT. The chain employs TRBV10-1 and TRBJ2-3; 7 nucleotides align to TRBD1. The V gene end was trimmed by 4 bases and the J gene end by 1 base; junction bases not matched to a gene: 8. The CDR3 has 16 residues. From germline, CDR1 is WNHNN and CDR2 SYGVQD (reference sequence).

The count of this clone is one. This CDR3 is CASATGFNQPQHF. The CDR3 DNA reads as TGCGCCAGCGCCACAGGGTTCAATCAGCCCCAGCATTTT. The chain recombines TRBV4-1 with TRBJ1-5, with D perhaps matching TRBD1 (6 bases). Per germline, CDR1 MGHRA and CDR2 YSYEKL. The CDR3 contains 13 residues. V was clipped by 8 bases and J by 3 bases, with 11 bases between them.

The chain uses TRBV7-6 and TRBJ2-6; TRBD2 agrees at 10 bases. This CDR3 has 18 amino acids. Germline V gene data show CDR1 as SGHVS and CDR2 as FNYEAQ. Losses at the gene ends were 6 bases for V and 3 bases for J; bases not matched to a gene: 11. The CDR3 DNA follows: TGTGCCAGCAGACCTAATAGCGGGGGGCTTTTTGGGGCCAACGTCCTGACTTTC. This encodes CASRPNSGGLFGANVLTF.

The count of this clone is one. V usage is TRBV6-1 and J usage is TRBJ1-5; 7 bases line up with TRBD1. Germline V gives CDR1 MNHNS, CDR2 SASEGT. This CDR3 comprises 15 residues. V gave up 4 bases and J gave up 3 bases; unmatched junction bases: 6. DNA of the CDR3: TGTGCCAGCAGTGTCTATACAGGGGACAATCAGCCCCAGCATTTT. This encodes CASSVYTGDNQPQHF.

The chain recombines TRBV7-9 with TRBJ1-2, with TRBD1 matching 7 bases. Germline-derived CDR1 and CDR2 are SEHNR and FQNEAQ (reference sequence). Trimming removed 5 bases from V and 7 bases from J; junction bases left unmatched: 4. This CDR3 comprises 12 residues. Here the CDR3 DNA reads TGTGCCAGCAGCATTGACAGGGTTGGCTACACCTTC. Translated: CASSIDRVGYTF.

This chain uses TRBV7-2 with TRBJ2-2; D possibly corresponds to TRBD2 (6 bases). The CDR3 loop spans 14 amino acids. Trimming removed 6 bases at V and 5 bases at J, with 13 bases between. The V gene's germline CDR1 is SGHTA and CDR2 FQGNSA. The CDR3 region has the DNA TGTGCCAGCAGTCCGGGGGTAGTGACCGGGGAGCTGTTTTTT. The encoded protein is CASSPGVVTGELFF. The whole variable domain, remainder taken from reference TRBV7-2 and TRBJ2-2, is GAGVSQSPSNKVTEKGKDVELRCDPISGHTALYWYRQSLGQGLEFLIYFQGNSAPDKSGLPSDRFSAERTGGSVSTLTIQRTQQEDSAVYLCASSPGVVTGELFFGEGSRLTVL.

The chain joins TRBV28 to TRBJ2-7; tentatively, D is TRBD2 (5 bases). The CDR3 length is 15 residues. V was trimmed by 6 bases and J by 0 bases, leaving 15 bases between them. CDR1 is MDHEN and CDR2 is SYDVKM in the germline V gene. CDR3 bases: TGTGCCAGCAGCCCCGGAGGAGTAAGCTCCTACGAGCAGTACTTC. Its translation is CASSPGGVSSYEQYF.

The chain employs TRBV9 and TRBJ2-7; D gene ambiguous. CDR1 SGDLS and CDR2 YYNGEE come from the germline V gene. V lost 4 bases to trimming and J lost 0 bases, with 11 bases between them. This CDR3 comprises 14 residues. CDR3 in amino acids: CASSPHTNSYEQYF. For the CDR3, the DNA is TGTGCCAGCAGCCCCCACACTAACTCCTACGAGCAGTACTTC.